Sequencing of this T cell receptor (beta chain) was carried out in a study of blood T cell repertoires in COVID-19. In the study overall: COVID-19 samples from acute and convalescent phases originated in the United States, Italy and Spain.

The CDR3 is 15 amino acids. Germline V CDR1 and CDR2: SGHDT, YYEEEE. With 2 bases clipped from V and 7 bases from J, the junction kept 7 bases outside the gene matches. In the original workflow: Researchers report that nucleated cell counts were estimated from reference gene primer amplification. Sequenced by immunoSEQ multiplex PCR; TCRdb stores in-frame clones only, minus some. The DNA was the basis for D and trimming; V, J and clone size are from that table. The sample holds around 500,000 clones, roughly 88% seen once. Living in roughly 23 US areas, the participants were between roughly 18 and 90 years of age. Among Cohort 3 donors, those recovered had two negative PCRs, clearance, or symptom resolution.

The clonotype comes from a middle-aged woman who had recovered from COVID-19. The V call is TRBV5-6, the J call TRBJ2-1, with 9 bases identical to TRBD2. The sample taken for sequencing was PBMCs or T cells enriched from blood (not recorded which). The DNA of the CDR3 is TGTGCCAGCAGCTTTGCGGGAGGGCCGAGAAATGAGCAGTTCTTC. Residues: CASSFAGGPRNEQFF.